The subject of this entry is one T cell receptor beta chain. This specimen comes from a study of blood T cell repertoires in COVID-19. Study in general: PBMCs, B-cell-depleted T cells, or T cells were the source of the cDNA or gDNA that made up the material.

The germline gives CDR1 SGHRS, CDR2 YFSETQ. Trimming stripped 2 bases from V and 6 bases from J, with 15 bases between. This CDR3 comprises 15 residues. TCRdb keeps only in-frame clones here, not all; method: immunoSEQ multiplex PCR. The sample lists 300,000 to 350,000 clones; approximately 90% were seen once. This sequence originates from a woman under 40 with COVID-19, enrolled during active disease. V is TRBV5-1 and J is TRBJ2-1; tentative D call: TRBD1 (6 bases). The specimen was peripheral blood. CDR3 protein: CASSLTGTNLNEQFF. The CDR3 coding sequence is TGCGCCAGCAGCTTAACCGGGACAAACCTCAATGAGCAGTTCTTC. The entire variable domain, with the rest obtained from reference TRBV5-1 and TRBJ2-1, is as follows: KAGVTQTPRYLIKTRGQQVTLSCSPISGHRSVSWYQQTPGQGLQFLFEYFSETQRNKGNFPGRFSGRQFSNSRSEMNVSTLELGDSALYLCASSLTGTNLNEQFFGPGTRLTVL.